The text below deals with one T cell receptor (beta chain). Its antigen remains unknown. The CDR3 is made up of 14 amino acids. V shed 5 bases and J shed 1 base, with 11 bases lying between them. Per germline, CDR1 LNHDA and CDR2 SQIVND (reference sequence). With 60 Vbeta and 13 Jbeta primers, the PCR was carried out. Clones were sequenced by immunoSEQ multiplex PCR, and TCRdb holds only the in-frame ones, with some missing. In the table there are around 140,000 clones, approximately 80% of which are singletons. Nominally healthy donors provided the samples, though records likely missed some immune exposures. This entry is derived from a study of cytomegalovirus exposure and HLA in healthy donors. Study-wide results and limits: Later analysis identified a missense DCLRE1C variant that was linked to TCR beta V- and J-gene trimming.

The V call is TRBV19, the J call TRBJ2-5; TRBD2 might be the D (6 bases). This receptor was taken from a female donor in good health and CMV-seronegative. Source material: PBMCs. The DNA of the CDR3 is TGTGCCAGTAGTTCCCCGGGACTCCAAGAGACCCAGTACTTC. Translated: CASSSPGLQETQYF.